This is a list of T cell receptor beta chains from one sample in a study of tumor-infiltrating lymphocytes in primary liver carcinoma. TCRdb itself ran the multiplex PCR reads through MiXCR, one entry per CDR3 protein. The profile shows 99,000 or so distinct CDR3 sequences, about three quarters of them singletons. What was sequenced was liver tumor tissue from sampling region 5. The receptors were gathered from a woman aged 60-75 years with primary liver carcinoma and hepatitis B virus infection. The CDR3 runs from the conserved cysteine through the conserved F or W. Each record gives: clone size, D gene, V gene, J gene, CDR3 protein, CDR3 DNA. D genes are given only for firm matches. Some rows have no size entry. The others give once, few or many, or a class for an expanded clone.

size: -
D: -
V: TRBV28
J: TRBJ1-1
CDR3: CASSSGGYTEAFF
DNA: TGTGCCAGCAGTTCGGGGGGCTACACTGAAGCTTTCTTT

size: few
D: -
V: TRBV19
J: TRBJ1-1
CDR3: CASSTPVGTEAFF
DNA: TGTGCCAGTAGTACCCCCGTGGGCACTGAAGCTTTCTTT

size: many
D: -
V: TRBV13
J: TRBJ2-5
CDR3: CASSLGLGRETQYF
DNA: TGTGCCAGCAGCTTAGGGCTGGGGAGAGAGACCCAGTACTTC

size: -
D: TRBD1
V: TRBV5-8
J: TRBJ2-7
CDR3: CASSRTGNSYDQYF
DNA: TGTGCCAGTAGCAGGACAGGTAACTCCTACGATCAGTACTTT

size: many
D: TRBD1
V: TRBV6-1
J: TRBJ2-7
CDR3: CASSEGGRRTGAYEQYF
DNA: TGTGCCAGCAGTGAAGGGGGTCGGAGGACAGGGGCCTACGAGCAGTACTTC

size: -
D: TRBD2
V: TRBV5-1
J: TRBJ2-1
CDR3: CASSLGGGESYNEQFF
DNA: TGCGCCAGCAGCTTGGGGGGGGGTGAGTCCTACAATGAGCAGTTCTTC

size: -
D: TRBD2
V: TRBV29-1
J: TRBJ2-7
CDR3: CNVVALGLTAYEHYF
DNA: TGCAACGTTGTTGCCTTGGGACTAACGGCCTACGAGCACTACTTC

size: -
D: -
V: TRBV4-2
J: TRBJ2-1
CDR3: CASSQKGLGAYEQFF
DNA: TGTGCAAGCAGCCAAAAGGGACTGGGGGCATATGAGCAGTTCTTC

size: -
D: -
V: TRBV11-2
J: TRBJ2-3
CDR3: CASSQALVGRTCTQYF
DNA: TGTGCCAGCAGCCAGGCCCTAGTGGGGAGAACATGTACGCAGTATTTT

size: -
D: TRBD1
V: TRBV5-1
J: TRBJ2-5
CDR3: CASSQIGQGETQCF
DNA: TGCGCCAGCAGCCAAATTGGACAGGGGGAGACCCAGTGCTTC

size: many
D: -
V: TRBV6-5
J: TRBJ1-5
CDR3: CASSRSPNQPQHF
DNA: TGTGCCAGCAGTCGGTCCCCCAATCAGCCCCAGCATTTT

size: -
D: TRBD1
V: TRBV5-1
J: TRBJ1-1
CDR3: CSSSLVRGTEAFF
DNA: TGCTCCAGCAGCCTGGTCAGGGGGACTGAAGCTTTCTTT

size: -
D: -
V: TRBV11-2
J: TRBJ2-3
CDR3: CANSLAGPAITDTQYF
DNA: TGTGCCAACAGCTTAGCCGGACCGGCGATCACTGATACGCAGTATTTT

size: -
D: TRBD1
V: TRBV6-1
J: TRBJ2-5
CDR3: CASDREEALQEAQYF
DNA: TGTGCCAGCGACAGGGAAGAAGCGCTCCAAGAGGCACAGTACTTC

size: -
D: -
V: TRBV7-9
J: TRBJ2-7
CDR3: CASSSNYEQYF
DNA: TGTGCCAGCAGCTCCAACTACGAGCAGTACTTC

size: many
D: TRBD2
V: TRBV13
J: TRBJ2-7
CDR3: CASSFLWSGRASEQYF
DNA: TGTGCCAGCAGCTTCCTCTGGAGCGGGAGGGCCAGCGAGCAGTACTTC

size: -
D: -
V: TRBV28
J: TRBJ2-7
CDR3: CASRSVGKGCEQYF
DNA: TGTGCCAGCAGGTCGGTCGGCAAGGGCTGCGAGCAGTACTTC

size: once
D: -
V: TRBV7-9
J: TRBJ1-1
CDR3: CDSSFSVGGTEAFF
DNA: TGTGACAGCAGCTTTTCAGTAGGGGGCACTGAAGCTTTCTTT

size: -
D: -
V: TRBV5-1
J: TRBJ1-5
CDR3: CASSLSGQTSTDTQHF
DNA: TGCGCCAGCAGCTTATCCGGACAGACCAGCACAGATACGCAGCATTTT

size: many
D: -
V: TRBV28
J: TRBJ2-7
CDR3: CASSPLPPNKVRQYF
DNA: TGTGCCAGCAGTCCCCTCCCGCCTAATAAAGTCCGGCAGTACTTC

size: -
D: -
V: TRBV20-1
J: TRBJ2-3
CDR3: CSASFQPTDTQYF
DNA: TGCAGTGCTAGTTTTCAGCCCACAGATACGCAGTATTTT

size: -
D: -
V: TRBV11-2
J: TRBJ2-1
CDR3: CAGSLEGFSYKEQFF
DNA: TGTGCCGGAAGCTTAGAGGGATTCTCCTACAAGGAGCAGTTCTTC

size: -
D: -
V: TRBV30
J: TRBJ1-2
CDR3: CAWNRTTGTQANYGYTF
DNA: TGTGCCTGGAATAGAACTACCGGGACGCAAGCTAACTATGGCTACACCTTC

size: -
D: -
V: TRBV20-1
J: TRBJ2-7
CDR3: CSARLQQGAYEQYF
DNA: TGCAGTGCTAGACTCCAACAGGGTGCGTACGAGCAGTACTTC

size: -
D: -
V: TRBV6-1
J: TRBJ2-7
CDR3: CASSSKIGAGTSYERYF
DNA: TGTGCCAGCAGTTCTAAAATTGGGGCAGGGACCTCCTACGAGCGGTACTTC

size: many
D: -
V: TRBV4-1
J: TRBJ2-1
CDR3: CASSPMVGGGSSYNEQFF
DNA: TGCGCCAGCAGCCCGATGGTGGGCGGCGGAAGCTCCTACAATGAGCAGTTCTTC

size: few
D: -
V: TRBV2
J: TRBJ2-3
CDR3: CASSPYNTQYF
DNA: TGTGCCAGCAGCCCCTATAATACGCAGTATTTT

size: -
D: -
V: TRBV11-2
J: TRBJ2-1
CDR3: CASSLGLASNEQFF
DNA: TGTGCCAGCAGTTTGGGCCTAGCTAGTAATGAGCAGTTCTTC

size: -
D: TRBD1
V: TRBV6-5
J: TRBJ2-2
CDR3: CASSHDRVTGELFF
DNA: TGTGCCAGCAGCCACGACAGGGTCACAGGGGAGCTGTTTTTT

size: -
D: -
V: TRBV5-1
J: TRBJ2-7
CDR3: CASSLLSRGYEHYF
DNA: TGCGCCAGCAGCTTGCTATCACGAGGCTACGAGCATTACTTC

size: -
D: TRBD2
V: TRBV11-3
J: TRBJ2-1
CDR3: CGSSLTSGGQYNEQFF
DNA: TGTGGCAGCAGCTTGACTAGCGGAGGCCAATACAATGAGCAGTTCTTC

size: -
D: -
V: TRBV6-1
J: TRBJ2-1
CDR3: CANSVSLTGTSTNEQFF
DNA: TGTGCCAACAGTGTCTCCCTAACCGGGACAAGCACTAATGAGCAGTTCTTC